The T cell receptor (beta chain) described here comes from a study of blood T cell repertoires in COVID-19. Clones were sequenced by immunoSEQ multiplex PCR, and TCRdb holds only the in-frame ones, with some missing. The table records 250,000 to 300,000 clones, around 90% of them present only once. What was sequenced was peripheral blood. This TCR came from a woman in her thirties or forties who had recovered from COVID-19.

CDR3 protein: CASSQDPGPVYEQYF. The CDR3 DNA sequence: TGCGCCAGCAGCCAAGATCCGGGTCCGGTCTACGAGCAGTACTTC. The rearrangement joins TRBV4-1 to TRBJ2-7; no definite D call. V was pared by 0 bases and J by 3 bases, with 12 bases between. CDR3 length: 15 residues. Germline CDR1 and CDR2: MGHRA and YSYEKL.